The TCR beta chain under discussion was sequenced for a study of blood T cell repertoires in COVID-19. Study context: From T cells, B-cell-depleted T cells, or PBMCs came the material, which was cDNA or gDNA.

Authors' analysis steps: Estimates of nucleated cell counts were drawn from the amplification of reference gene primers. The assay was immunoSEQ multiplex PCR, and TCRdb's table has in-frame clones only and misses some. The V and J calls and clone size are taken from that table; D and trimming were inferred from the DNA. This table holds about 70,000 clones, about nine tenths found once. Sequencing was carried out using peripheral blood. The source of this sequence is a woman older than 75 with active or convalescent COVID-19.

The CDR3 DNA sequence: TGTGCCAGCAGCTTAGGTGGGGGGGGCGACACTGAAGCTTTCTTT. Amino acids: CASSLGGGGDTEAFF. The J gene is TRBJ1-1, the V gene TRBV7-2; a possible D gene is TRBD1 (6 bases). The CDR3 has 15 amino acids. V was trimmed by 1 base and J by 3 bases, leaving 12 bases between them. Germline CDR1 reads SGHTA; CDR2 reads FQGNSA.